What follows are 10 T cell receptor beta chains derived from one specimen sequenced in a study of blood T cell repertoires in COVID-19. The assay was immunoSEQ multiplex PCR, and TCRdb's table has in-frame clones only and misses some. The sample records under 200,000 clones, 70% to 80% being singletons. Material for sequencing was peripheral blood. The source of these receptors is a man between 60 and 75 years old with acute or convalescent COVID-19.

CDR3 sequence (DNA): TGTTCGACAGGGAGCTCTGGAAACACCATATATTTT. Its protein is CSTGSSGNTIYF. V and J are TRBV30 and TRBJ1-3; 7 nucleotides agree with TRBD1. The CDR3 totals 12 residues. Germline V gives CDR1 GTSNPN, CDR2 SVGIG (reference sequence).

The rearrangement uses TRBV5-1 and TRBJ2-2, with 8 nucleotides matching TRBD1. V shed 4 bases and J 4 bases; nucleotides not matched to a gene: 9. Germline lookup yields CDR1 SGHRS and CDR2 YFSETQ. This CDR3 has 16 amino acids. The CDR3 region has the DNA TGCGCCAGCAGCACCTGGACAGGGTCGGGCACCGGGGAGCTGTTTTTT. It codes for CASSTWTGSGTGELFF. The variable domain in full, with the rest retrieved from reference TRBV5-1 and TRBJ2-2, is KAGVTQTPRYLIKTRGQQVTLSCSPISGHRSVSWYQQTPGQGLQFLFEYFSETQRNKGNFPGRFSGRQFSNSRSEMNVSTLELGDSALYLCASSTWTGSGTGELFFGEGSRLTVL.

The chain links TRBV5-3 to TRBJ1-3; 8 bases are a match to TRBD1. TRBV5-3 counts as an open reading frame of uncertain function. Trimming at V came to 2 bases and at J to 2 bases, leaving 9 bases not matched to a gene. The CDR3 runs to 17 residues. The DNA for the CDR3 is TGTGCCAGAAGCTTCCCGGACAGGGAAATAACTGGAAACACCATATATTTT. It yields the protein CARSFPDREITGNTIYF.

The chain links TRBV19 to TRBJ2-5; 11 bases match TRBD2. J was trimmed by 9 bases and V by 5 bases; bases with no gene match: 14. This CDR3 comprises 16 residues. Per the germline V gene, CDR1 is LNHDA and CDR2 is SQIVND (reference sequence). The DNA of the CDR3 is TGTGCCAGTAGTGCCCCACTAGCGGGGGCTAGGATGGCCCAGTACTTC. Amino acid sequence: CASSAPLAGARMAQYF.

This clone was recorded a few times. The same CDR3 can be traced to other DNA sequences in this sample. This chain connects TRBV14 to TRBJ1-2; no clear D gene. Germline values: CDR1 SGHDN, CDR2 FVKESK. Trimming took off 1 base at V and 4 bases at J, with 7 bases between the two ends. The CDR3 consists of 13 residues. The CDR3 nucleotides read TGTGCCAGCAGCCAAGTCACCGGCTATGGCTACACCTTC. Translated: CASSQVTGYGYTF.

The rearrangement links TRBV7-8 to TRBJ2-7, with a weak D call TRBD1 (5 bases). Germline V gene lookup returns CDR1 SGHVS and CDR2 FQNEAQ. CDR3 size: 15 residues. V shed 1 base and J shed 2 bases, with 12 bases lying between them. CDR3 region: CASSLEVGPTYEQYF. Here the CDR3 DNA reads TGTGCCAGCAGCTTAGAGGTGGGGCCCACCTACGAGCAGTACTTC.

The rearrangement links TRBV3-1 (or the pseudogene TRBV3-2) to TRBJ2-7, with 8 nucleotides matching TRBD1. After removal of 1 base from V and 8 bases from J, the junction contained 7 bases not matched to a gene. The CDR3 runs 14 residues. Germline-derived CDR1 and CDR2 are LGHDT and YNNKEL (reference sequence). The CDR3 loop is CASSQADREVKQYF. CDR3 DNA: TGTGCCAGCAGCCAAGCGGACAGGGAGGTCAAGCAGTACTTC.

The chain links TRBV5-1 to TRBJ2-3; D ambiguous. CDR1 is SGHRS, CDR2 YFSETQ, per germline. The CDR3 consists of 14 residues. Trimming took 0 bases from V and 3 from J, leaving 8 bases between them. CDR3 sequence (DNA): TGCGCCAGCAGCTTGGGGGCGAAGACAGATACGCAGTATTTT. It specifies CASSLGAKTDTQYF.

The chain recombines TRBV9 with TRBJ2-5; D call uncertain. V was trimmed by 4 bases and J by 0 bases, leaving 7 bases between them. There are 13 residues in the CDR3. Germline V gene data show CDR1 as SGDLS and CDR2 as YYNGEE. The DNA of the CDR3 is TGTGCCAGCAGCTCCGACAACCAAGAGACCCAGTACTTC. Amino acid sequence: CASSSDNQETQYF.

This clone was detected only once. The rearrangement joins TRBV18 to TRBJ1-4; D may be TRBD1 (6 bases). Germline V gene data show CDR1 as KGHSH and CDR2 as LQKENI. Between the trimmed V and J ends, which lost 3 bases and 8 bases, there was a span of 19 bases. The CDR3 runs to 16 residues. The CDR3: CASSPDQGSTVEKLFF. As DNA, the CDR3 is TGTGCCAGCTCACCGGACCAGGGGAGTACGGTGGAAAAACTGTTTTTT.